This T cell receptor (beta chain) was identified in a study of blood T cell repertoires in COVID-19. Generated by immunoSEQ multiplex PCR, the TCRdb table keeps only in-frame clones and is missing some. The sample contains some 300,000 clones, around 87% of which appear only once. Looked up from germline, CDR1 is SSHAT and CDR2 is FNYEAQ (reference sequence). There are 16 residues in the CDR3. Trimming stripped 3 bases from V and 3 bases from J, with 15 bases between. The rearrangement joins TRBV7-7 to TRBJ1-3, with a tentative D call TRBD1 (6 bases). The sample taken for sequencing was peripheral blood. The source of this sequence is a young man with active or convalescent COVID-19. CDR3 DNA: TGTGCCAGCAGCTTGACAGGCGCCCGGGTTGGAAACACCATATATTTT. It encodes CASSLTGARVGNTIYF.